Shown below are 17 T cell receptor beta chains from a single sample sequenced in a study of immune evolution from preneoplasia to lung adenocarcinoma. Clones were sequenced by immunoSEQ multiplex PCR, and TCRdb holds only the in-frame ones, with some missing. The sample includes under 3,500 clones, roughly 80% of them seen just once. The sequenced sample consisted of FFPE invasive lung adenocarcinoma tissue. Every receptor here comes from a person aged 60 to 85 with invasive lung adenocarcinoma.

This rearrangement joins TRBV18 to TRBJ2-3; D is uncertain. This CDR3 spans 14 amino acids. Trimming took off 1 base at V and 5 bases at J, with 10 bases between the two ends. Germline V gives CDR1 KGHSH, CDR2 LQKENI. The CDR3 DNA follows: TGTGCCAGCTCACCACTAGTACCTCGAGATACGCAGTATTTT. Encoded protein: CASSPLVPRDTQYF.

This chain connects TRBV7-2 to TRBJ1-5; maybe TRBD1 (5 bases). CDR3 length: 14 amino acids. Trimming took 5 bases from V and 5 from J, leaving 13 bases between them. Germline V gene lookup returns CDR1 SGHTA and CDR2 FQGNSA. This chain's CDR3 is CASSRGSSYQPQHF. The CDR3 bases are TGTGCCAGCAGCAGGGGTTCCTCGTATCAGCCCCAGCATTTT.

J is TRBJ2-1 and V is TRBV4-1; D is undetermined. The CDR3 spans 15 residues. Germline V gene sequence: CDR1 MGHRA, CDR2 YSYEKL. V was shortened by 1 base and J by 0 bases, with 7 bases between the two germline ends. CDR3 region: CASSQGPSSYNEQFF. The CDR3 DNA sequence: TGCGCCAGCAGCCAAGGTCCTAGCTCCTACAATGAGCAGTTCTTC.

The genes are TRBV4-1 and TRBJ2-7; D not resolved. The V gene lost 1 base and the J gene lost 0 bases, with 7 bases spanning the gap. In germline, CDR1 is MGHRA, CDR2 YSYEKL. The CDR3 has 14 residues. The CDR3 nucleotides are TGCGCCAGCAGCCAAGGATCGGACTCCTACGAGCAGTACTTC. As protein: CASSQGSDSYEQYF.

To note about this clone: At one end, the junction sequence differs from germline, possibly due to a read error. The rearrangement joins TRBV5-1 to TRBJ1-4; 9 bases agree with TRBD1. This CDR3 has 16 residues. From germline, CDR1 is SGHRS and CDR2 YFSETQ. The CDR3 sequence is CSSSFGTGSANEKLFF. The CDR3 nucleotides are TGCTCCAGCAGCTTTGGGACAGGGTCAGCTAATGAAAAACTGTTTTTT.

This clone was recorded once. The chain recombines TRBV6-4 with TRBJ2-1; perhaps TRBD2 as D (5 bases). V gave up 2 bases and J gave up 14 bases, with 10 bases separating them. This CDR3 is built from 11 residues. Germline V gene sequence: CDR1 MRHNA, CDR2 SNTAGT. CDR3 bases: TGTGCCAGCAGTGACCGTCGGCGGGAGTTCTTC. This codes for CASSDRRREFF.

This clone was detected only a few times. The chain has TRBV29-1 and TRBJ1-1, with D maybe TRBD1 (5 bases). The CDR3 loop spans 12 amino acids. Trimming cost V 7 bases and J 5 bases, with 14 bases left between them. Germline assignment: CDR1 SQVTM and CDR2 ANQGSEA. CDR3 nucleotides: TGCAGCGCGGACAACCAGGGAACTGAAGCTTTCTTT. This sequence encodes CSADNQGTEAFF.

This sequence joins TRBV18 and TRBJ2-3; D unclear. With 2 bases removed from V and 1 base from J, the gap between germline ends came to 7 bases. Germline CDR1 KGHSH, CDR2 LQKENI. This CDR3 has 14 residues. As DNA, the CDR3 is TGTGCCAGCTCACCAGACCTTGGCACAGATACGCAGTATTTT. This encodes CASSPDLGTDTQYF.

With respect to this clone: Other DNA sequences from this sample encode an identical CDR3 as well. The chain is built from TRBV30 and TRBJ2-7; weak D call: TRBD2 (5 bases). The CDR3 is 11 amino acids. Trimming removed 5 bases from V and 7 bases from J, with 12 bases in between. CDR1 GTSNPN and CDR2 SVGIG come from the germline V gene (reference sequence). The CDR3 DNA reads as TGTGCCTGGGGGTTCGAGGGTGAGCAGTACTTC. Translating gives CAWGFEGEQYF.

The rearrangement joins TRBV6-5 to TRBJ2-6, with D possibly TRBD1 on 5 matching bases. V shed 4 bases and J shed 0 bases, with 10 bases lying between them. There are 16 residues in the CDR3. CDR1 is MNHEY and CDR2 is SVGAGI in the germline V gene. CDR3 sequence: CASSSVQGSGANVLTF. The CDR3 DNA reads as TGTGCCAGCAGTTCCGTTCAGGGCTCTGGGGCCAACGTCCTGACTTTC.

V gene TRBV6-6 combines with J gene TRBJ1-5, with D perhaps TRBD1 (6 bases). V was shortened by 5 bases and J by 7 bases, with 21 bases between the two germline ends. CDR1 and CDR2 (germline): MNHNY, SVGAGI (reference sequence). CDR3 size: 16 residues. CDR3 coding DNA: TGTGCCAGCAGTCATTGGGGGGCAGGGGAGGAGCAGCCCCAGCATTTT. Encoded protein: CASSHWGAGEEQPQHF.

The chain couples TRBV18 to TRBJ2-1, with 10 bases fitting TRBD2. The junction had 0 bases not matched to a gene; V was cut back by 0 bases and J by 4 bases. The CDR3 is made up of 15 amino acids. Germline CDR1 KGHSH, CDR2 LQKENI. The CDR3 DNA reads TGTGCCAGCTCACCACCTAGCGGGAGGTACAATGAGCAGTTCTTC. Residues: CASSPPSGRYNEQFF.

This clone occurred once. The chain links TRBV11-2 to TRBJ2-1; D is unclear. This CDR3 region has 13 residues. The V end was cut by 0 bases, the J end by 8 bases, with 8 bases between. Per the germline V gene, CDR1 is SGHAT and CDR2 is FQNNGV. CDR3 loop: CASSLEFADEQFF. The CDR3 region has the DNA TGTGCCAGCAGCTTAGAGTTCGCGGATGAGCAGTTCTTC.

The CDR3 is CASSSQGGELFF. The CDR3 region has the DNA TGTGCCAGCAGCTCCCAAGGCGGGGAGCTGTTTTTT. This chain joins TRBV5-6 and TRBJ2-2; D is ambiguous. The CDR3 contains 12 residues. Trimming shortened V by 3 bases and J by 7 bases, and 7 bases separated the two germline ends. Germline V gene lookup returns CDR1 SGHDT and CDR2 YYEEEE.

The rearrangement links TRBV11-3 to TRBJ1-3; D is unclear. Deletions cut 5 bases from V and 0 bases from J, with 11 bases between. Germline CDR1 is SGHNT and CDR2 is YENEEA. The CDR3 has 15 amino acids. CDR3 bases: TGTGCCAGCAGCCCCCATGCGGGCTCTGGAAACACCATATATTTT. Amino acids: CASSPHAGSGNTIYF.

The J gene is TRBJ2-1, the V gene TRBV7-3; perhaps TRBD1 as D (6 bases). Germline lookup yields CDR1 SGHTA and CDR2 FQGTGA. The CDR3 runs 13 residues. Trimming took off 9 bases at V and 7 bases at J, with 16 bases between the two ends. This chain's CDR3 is CASDKQGLNEQFF. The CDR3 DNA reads TGTGCCAGTGATAAACAGGGTTTAAATGAGCAGTTCTTC.

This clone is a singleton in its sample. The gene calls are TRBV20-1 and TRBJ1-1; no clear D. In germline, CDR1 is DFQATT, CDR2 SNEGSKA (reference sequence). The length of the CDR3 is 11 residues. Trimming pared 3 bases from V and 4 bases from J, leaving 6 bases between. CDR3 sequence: CSASRLTEAFF. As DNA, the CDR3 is TGCAGTGCTAGCCGTCTCACTGAAGCTTTCTTT.